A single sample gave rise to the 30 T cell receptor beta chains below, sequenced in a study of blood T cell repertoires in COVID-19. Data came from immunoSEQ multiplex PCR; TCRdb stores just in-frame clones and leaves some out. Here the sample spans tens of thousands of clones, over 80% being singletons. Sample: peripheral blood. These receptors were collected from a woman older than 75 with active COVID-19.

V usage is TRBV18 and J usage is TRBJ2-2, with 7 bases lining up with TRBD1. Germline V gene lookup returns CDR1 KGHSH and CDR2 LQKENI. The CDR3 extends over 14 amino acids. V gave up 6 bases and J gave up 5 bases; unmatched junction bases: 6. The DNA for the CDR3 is TGTGCCAGCTCCCCCACAGGGGTGACCGGGGAGCTGTTTTTT. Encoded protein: CASSPTGVTGELFF.

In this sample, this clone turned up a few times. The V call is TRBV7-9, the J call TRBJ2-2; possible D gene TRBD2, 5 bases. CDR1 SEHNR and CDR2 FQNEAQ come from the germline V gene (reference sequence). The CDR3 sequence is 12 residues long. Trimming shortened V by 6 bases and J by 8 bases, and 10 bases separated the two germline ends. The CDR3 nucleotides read TGTGCCAGCAGAGCCTCGGGAGGGGAGCTGTTTTTT. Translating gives CASRASGGELFF. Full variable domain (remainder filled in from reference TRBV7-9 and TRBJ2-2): DTGVSQNPRHKITKRGQNVTFRCDPISEHNRLYWYRQTLGQGPEFLTYFQNEAQLEKSRLLSDRFSAERPKGSFSTLEIQRTEQGDSAMYLCASRASGGELFFGEGSRLTVL.

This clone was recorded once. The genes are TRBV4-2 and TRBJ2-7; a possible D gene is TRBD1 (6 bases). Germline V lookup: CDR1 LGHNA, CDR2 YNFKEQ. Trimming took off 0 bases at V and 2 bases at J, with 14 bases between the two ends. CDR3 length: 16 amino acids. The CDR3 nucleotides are TGTGCCAGCAGCCAAGATAGGGGGACGGAGACCTACGAGCAGTACTTC. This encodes CASSQDRGTETYEQYF.

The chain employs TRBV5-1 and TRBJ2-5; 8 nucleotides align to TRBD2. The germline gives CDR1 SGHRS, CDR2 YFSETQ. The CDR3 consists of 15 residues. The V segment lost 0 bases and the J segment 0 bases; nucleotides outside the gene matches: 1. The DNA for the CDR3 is TGCGCCAGCAGCTTGGAGGGACTAGACCAAGAGACCCAGTACTTC. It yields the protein CASSLEGLDQETQYF.

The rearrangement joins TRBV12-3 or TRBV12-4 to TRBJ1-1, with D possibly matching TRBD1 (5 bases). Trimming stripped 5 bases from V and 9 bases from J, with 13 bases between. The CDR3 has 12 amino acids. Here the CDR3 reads CASSPTRTKAFF. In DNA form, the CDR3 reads TGTGCCAGCAGTCCAACTCGGACAAAAGCTTTCTTT.

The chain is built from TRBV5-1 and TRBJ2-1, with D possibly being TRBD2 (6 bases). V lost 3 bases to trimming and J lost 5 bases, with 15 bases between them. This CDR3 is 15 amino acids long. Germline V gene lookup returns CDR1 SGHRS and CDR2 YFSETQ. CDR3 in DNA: TGCGCCAGCAGCTATGTTCCCGGGAGTCACAATGAGCAGTTCTTC. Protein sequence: CASSYVPGSHNEQFF.

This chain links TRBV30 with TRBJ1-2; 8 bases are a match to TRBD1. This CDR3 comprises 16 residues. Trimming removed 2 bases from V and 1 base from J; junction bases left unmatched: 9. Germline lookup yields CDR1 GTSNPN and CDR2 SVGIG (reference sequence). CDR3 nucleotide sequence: TGTGCCTGGAGTCTAATTAGGACAGGGCGTAACTATGGCTACACCTTC. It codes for CAWSLIRTGRNYGYTF.

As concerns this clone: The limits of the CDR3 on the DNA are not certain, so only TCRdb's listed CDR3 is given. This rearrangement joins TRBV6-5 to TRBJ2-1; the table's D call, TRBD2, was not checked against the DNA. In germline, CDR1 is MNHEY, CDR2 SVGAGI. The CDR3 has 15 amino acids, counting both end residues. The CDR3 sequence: CASSSSMSSYNEQFF.

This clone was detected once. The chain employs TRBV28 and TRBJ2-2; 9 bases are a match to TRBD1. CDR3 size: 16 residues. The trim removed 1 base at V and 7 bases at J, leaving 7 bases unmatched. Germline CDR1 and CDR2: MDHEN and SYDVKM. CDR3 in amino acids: CASSLFRTGVGGELFF. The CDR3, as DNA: TGTGCCAGCAGTTTATTCCGGACAGGGGTTGGCGGGGAGCTGTTTTTT.

The CDR3 spells CASSDGGQNEQFF. CDR3 sequence (DNA): TGTGCCAGCAGCGACGGGGGTCAGAATGAGCAGTTCTTC. The chain uses TRBV7-2 and TRBJ2-1, with D possibly matching TRBD2 (6 bases). Germline CDR1 SGHTA, CDR2 FQGNSA. The CDR3 length is 13 residues. Trimming cost V 5 bases and J 7 bases, with 12 bases left between them. The full variable domain, its missing parts supplied by reference TRBV7-2 and TRBJ2-1, is GAGVSQSPSNKVTEKGKDVELRCDPISGHTALYWYRQSLGQGLEFLIYFQGNSAPDKSGLPSDRFSAERTGGSVSTLTIQRTQQEDSAVYLCASSDGGQNEQFFGPGTRLTVL.

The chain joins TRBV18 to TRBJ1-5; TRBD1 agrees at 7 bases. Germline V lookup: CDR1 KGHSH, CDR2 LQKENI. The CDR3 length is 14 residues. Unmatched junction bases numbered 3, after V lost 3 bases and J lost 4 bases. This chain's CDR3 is CASSPRDRNQPQHF. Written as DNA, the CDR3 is TGTGCCAGCTCACCCCGGGACAGAAATCAGCCCCAGCATTTT.

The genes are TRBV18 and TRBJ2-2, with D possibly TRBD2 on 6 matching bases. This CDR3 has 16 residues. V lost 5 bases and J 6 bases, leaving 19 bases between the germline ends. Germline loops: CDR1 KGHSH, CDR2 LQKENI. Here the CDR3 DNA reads TGTGCCAGCTCATTATCTGCGGACTACCTTCCCGGGGAGCTGTTTTTT. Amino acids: CASSLSADYLPGELFF.

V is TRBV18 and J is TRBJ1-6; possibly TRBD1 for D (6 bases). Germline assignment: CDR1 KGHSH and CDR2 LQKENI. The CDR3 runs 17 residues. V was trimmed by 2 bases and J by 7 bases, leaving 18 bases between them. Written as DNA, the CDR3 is TGTGCCAGCTCACCATTTGGTACAGGGCATCGCAATTCACCCCTCCACTTT. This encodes CASSPFGTGHRNSPLHF.

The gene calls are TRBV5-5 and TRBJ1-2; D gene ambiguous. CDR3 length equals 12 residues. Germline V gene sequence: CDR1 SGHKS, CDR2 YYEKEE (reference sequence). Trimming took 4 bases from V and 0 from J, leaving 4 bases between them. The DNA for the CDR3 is TGTGCCAGCAGCGAGTCTAACTATGGCTACACCTTC. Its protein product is CASSESNYGYTF.

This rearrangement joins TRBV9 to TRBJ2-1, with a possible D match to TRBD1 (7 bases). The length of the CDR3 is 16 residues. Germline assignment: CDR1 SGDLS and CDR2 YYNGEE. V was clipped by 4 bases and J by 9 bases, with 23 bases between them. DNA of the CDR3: TGTGCCAGCAGCCGAGACAGGGAGGAATATTCCGTTGAGCAGTTCTTC. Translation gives CASSRDREEYSVEQFF.

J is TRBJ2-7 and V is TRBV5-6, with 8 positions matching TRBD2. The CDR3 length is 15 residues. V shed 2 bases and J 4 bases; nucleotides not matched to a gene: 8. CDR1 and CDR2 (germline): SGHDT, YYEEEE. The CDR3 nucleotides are TGTGCCAGCAGCTTTGGTCTACTAGCGGAATACGAGCAGTACTTC. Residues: CASSFGLLAEYEQYF. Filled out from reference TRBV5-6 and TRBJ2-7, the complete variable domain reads DAGVTQSPTHLIKTRGQQVTLRCSPKSGHDTVSWYQQALGQGPQFIFQYYEEEERQRGNFPDRFSGHQFPNYSSELNVNALLLGDSALYLCASSFGLLAEYEQYFGPGTRLTVT.

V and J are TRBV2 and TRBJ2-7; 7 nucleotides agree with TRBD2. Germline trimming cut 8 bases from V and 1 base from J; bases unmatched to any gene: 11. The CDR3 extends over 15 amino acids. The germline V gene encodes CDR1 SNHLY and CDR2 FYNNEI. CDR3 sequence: CASSPGGSVSYEQYF. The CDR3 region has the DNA TGTGCCAGCTCACCGGGCGGGAGTGTTTCCTACGAGCAGTACTTC.

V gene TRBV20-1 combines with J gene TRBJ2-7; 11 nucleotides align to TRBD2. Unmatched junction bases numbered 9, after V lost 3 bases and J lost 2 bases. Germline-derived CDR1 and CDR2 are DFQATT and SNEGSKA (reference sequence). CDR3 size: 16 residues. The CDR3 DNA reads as TGCAGTGCTAGTTCGCCGATAGCGGGAGGGCCCTACGAGCAGTACTTC. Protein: CSASSPIAGGPYEQYF.

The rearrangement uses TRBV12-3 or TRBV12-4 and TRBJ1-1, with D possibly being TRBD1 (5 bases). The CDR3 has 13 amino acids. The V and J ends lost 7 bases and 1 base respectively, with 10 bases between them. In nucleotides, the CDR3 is TGTGCCAGCACTTTTAGGGGGAACACTGAAGCTTTCTTT. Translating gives CASTFRGNTEAFF.

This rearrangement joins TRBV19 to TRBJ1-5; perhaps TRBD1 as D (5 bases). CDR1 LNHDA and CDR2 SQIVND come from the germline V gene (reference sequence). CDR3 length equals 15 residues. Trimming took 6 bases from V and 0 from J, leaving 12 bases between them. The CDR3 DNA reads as TGTGCCAGTAGGACCTACGGGGGTAGCAATCAGCCCCAGCATTTT. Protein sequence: CASRTYGGSNQPQHF. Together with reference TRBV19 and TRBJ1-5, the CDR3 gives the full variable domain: DGGITQSPKYLFRKEGQNVTLSCEQNLNHDAMYWYRQDPGQGLRLIYYSQIVNDFQKGDIAEGYSVSREKKESFPLTVTSAQKNPTAFYLCASRTYGGSNQPQHFGDGTRLSIL.

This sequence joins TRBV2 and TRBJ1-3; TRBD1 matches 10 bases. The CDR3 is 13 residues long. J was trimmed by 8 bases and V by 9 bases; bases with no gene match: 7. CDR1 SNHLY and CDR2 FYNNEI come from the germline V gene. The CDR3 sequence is CASIDRGPYTIYF. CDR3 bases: TGTGCCAGTATCGACAGGGGGCCATACACCATATATTTT.

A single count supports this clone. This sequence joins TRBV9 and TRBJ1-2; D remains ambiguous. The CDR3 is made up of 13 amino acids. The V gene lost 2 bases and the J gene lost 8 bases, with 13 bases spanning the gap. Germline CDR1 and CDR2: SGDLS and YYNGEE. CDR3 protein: CASSVTPGKGYTF. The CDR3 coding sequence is TGTGCCAGCAGCGTGACACCTGGTAAGGGCTACACCTTC.

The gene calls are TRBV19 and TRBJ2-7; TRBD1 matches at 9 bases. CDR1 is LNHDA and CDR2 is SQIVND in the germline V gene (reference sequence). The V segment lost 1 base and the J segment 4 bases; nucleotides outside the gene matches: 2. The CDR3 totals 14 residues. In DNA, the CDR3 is TGTGCCAGTAGTATAGCCGGGACAGGGTACGAGCAGTACTTC. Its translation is CASSIAGTGYEQYF.

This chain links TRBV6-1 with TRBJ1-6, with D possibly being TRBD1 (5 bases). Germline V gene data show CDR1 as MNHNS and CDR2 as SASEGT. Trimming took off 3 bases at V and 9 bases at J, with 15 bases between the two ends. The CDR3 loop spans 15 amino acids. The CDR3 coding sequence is TGTGCCAGCAGTGATATGGGGGGTATAAGTTCACCCCTCCACTTT. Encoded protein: CASSDMGGISSPLHF.

CDR3 DNA sequence: TGCGCCAGCAGCTTGGGGGCTGTGCACTATGGCTACACCTTC. This encodes CASSLGAVHYGYTF. The chain uses TRBV5-1 and TRBJ1-2; D gene unclear. The CDR3 is 14 residues long. Germline V CDR1 and CDR2: SGHRS, YFSETQ. V gave up 0 bases and J gave up 3 bases, with 9 bases separating them. Drawing the rest from reference TRBV5-1 and TRBJ1-2, the complete variable domain is KAGVTQTPRYLIKTRGQQVTLSCSPISGHRSVSWYQQTPGQGLQFLFEYFSETQRNKGNFPGRFSGRQFSNSRSEMNVSTLELGDSALYLCASSLGAVHYGYTFGSGTRLTVV.

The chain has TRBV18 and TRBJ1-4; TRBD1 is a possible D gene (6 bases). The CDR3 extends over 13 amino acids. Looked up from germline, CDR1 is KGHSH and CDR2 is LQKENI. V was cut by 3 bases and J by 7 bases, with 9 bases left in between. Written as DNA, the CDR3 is TGTGCCAGCTCACCCCGGGACACTGAAAAACTGTTTTTT. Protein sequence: CASSPRDTEKLFF.

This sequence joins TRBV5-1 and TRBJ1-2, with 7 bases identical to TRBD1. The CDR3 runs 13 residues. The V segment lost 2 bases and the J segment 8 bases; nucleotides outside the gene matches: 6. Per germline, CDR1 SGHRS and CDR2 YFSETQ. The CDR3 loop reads CASSFQGGGGYTF. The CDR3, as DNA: TGCGCCAGCAGCTTTCAGGGGGGAGGCGGCTACACCTTC.

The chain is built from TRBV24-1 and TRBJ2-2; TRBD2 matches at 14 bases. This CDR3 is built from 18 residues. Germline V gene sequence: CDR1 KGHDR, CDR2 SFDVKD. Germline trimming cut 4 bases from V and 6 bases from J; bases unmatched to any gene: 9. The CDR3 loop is CATSDPGLAGVSSGELFF. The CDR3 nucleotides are TGTGCCACCAGTGACCCGGGACTAGCGGGAGTCTCGTCCGGGGAGCTGTTTTTT.

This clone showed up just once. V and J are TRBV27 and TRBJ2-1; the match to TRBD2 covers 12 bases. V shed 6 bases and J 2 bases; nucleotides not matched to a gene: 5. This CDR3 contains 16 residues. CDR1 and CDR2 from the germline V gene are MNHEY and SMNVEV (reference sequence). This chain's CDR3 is CASSRPSGRAYNEQFF. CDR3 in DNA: TGTGCCAGCAGCCGCCCTAGCGGGAGGGCCTACAATGAGCAGTTCTTC.

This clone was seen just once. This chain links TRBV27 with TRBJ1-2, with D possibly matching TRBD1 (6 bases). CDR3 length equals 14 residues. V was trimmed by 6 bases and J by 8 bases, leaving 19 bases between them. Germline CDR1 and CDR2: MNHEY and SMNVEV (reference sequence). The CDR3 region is CASRRGGDGKGYTF. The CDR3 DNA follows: TGTGCCAGCAGACGAGGGGGGGACGGTAAAGGCTACACCTTC.